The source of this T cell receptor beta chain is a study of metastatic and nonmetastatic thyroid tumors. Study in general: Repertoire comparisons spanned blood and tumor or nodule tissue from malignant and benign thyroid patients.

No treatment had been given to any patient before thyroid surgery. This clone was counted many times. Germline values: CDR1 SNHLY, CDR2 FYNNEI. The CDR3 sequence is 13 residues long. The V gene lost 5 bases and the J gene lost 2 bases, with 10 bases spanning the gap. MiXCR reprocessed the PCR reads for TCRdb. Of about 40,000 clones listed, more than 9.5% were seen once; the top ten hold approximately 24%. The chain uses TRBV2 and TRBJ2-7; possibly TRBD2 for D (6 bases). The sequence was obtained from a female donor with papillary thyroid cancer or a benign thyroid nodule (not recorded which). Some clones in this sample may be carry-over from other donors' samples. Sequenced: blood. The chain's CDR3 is CASSRTNTYEQYF. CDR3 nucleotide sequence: TGTGCCAGCAGTCGGACTAATACCTACGAGCAGTACTTC.